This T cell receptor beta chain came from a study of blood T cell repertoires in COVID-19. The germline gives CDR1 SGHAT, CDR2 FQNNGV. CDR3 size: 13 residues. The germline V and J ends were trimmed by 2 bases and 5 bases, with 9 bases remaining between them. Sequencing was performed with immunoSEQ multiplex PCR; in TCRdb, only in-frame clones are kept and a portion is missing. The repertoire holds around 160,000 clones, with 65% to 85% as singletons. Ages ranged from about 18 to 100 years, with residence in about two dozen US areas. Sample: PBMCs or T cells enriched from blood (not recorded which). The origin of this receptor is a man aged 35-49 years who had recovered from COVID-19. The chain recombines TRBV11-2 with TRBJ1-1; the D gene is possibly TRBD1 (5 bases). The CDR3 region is CASSLQGWTEAFF. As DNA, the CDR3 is TGTGCCAGCAGCTTACAGGGCTGGACTGAAGCTTTCTTT.